This TCR beta chain appears in the sequencing data of a study of control samples from healthy donors and cancer patients. V was shortened by 4 bases and J by 2 bases, with 11 bases between the two germline ends. The CDR3 totals 13 residues. Germline V gene data show CDR1 as SQVTM and CDR2 as ANQGSEA. Generated by immunoSEQ multiplex PCR, the TCRdb table keeps only in-frame clones and is missing some. The sample lists about 120,000 clones; about 83% were seen once. This clone was detected only a few times. The chain has TRBV29-1 and TRBJ1-1, with TRBD1 as a possible D gene (5 bases). Specimen: blood. The receptor comes from a man aged 25 to 40 in good health. CDR3 loop: CSVAVGGNTEAFF. For the CDR3, the DNA is TGCAGCGTTGCAGTTGGGGGTAACACTGAAGCTTTCTTT.